A single sample is the source of the 28 T cell receptor beta chains below, sequenced in a study of identical twins. TCRdb passed the 5' RACE reads through MiXCR, listing each CDR3 protein once. The table includes a few hundred thousand distinct CDR3 sequences, over 8.5% detected once. These records were also assigned to another study, of yellow fever vaccine responses in identical twins.

The sample consisted of PBMCs. The origin of the receptors is a woman aged 18 to 35 in good health.

This clonotype was observed at least ten times. The V call is TRBV4-3, the J call TRBJ2-1; no definite D call. The CDR3 sequence is 12 residues long. Trimming took 2 bases from V and 10 from J, leaving 9 bases between them. The germline V gene encodes CDR1 LGHNA and CDR2 YSLEER. The CDR3 DNA follows: TGCGCCAGCAGCCAACTAGGTATGGAGCAGTTCTTC. It yields the protein CASSQLGMEQFF.

This clonotype occurred a few times. The chain recombines TRBV25-1 with TRBJ2-2, with TRBD2 matching over 12 bases. The CDR3 has 18 residues. The germline V gene encodes CDR1 MGHDK and CDR2 SYGVNS. Germline trimming cut 1 base from V and 0 bases from J; bases unmatched to any gene: 3. For the CDR3, the DNA is TGTGCCAGCAGTGAATGGACTAGCGGGGTTTCGAACACCGGGGAGCTGTTTTTT. This sequence encodes CASSEWTSGVSNTGELFF.

The chain couples TRBV7-2 to TRBJ2-3; 8 bases are shared with TRBD2. The CDR3 loop spans 18 amino acids. Trimming took 5 bases from V and 2 from J; bases not matched to a gene: 15. In germline, CDR1 is SGHTA, CDR2 FQGNSA. CDR3 DNA sequence: TGTGCCAGCAGCGCGTCCGGGGGAAGCGGGGGATCCACAGATACGCAGTATTTT. Its translation: CASSASGGSGGSTDTQYF.

The chain links TRBV28 to TRBJ2-1; D gene unclear. Germline V lookup: CDR1 MDHEN, CDR2 SYDVKM. V lost 7 bases and J 2 bases, leaving 3 bases between the germline ends. The CDR3 runs 11 residues. This chain's CDR3 is CASNTYNEQFF. CDR3 bases: TGTGCCAGCAATACCTACAATGAGCAGTTCTTC.

This clonotype was seen only a few times. This rearrangement joins TRBV27 to TRBJ2-7; D is perhaps TRBD2 (5 bases). This CDR3 spans 13 amino acids. In germline, CDR1 is MNHEY, CDR2 SMNVEV (reference sequence). The V and J ends lost 2 bases and 6 bases respectively, with 11 bases between them. The CDR3 protein is CASSLRERTEQYF. The DNA for the CDR3 is TGTGCCAGCAGTTTAAGGGAGCGGACCGAGCAGTACTTC.

This clonotype has only a few counts. V gene TRBV28 combines with J gene TRBJ2-5; 11 bases line up with TRBD2. Germline V gene data show CDR1 as MDHEN and CDR2 as SYDVKM. J lost 1 base, V lost 4 bases, and 11 bases had no gene match. This CDR3 has 18 residues. CDR3 amino acids: CASSSPGTSGGAQETQYF. The CDR3 bases are TGTGCCAGCAGTTCTCCCGGGACTAGCGGAGGGGCCCAAGAGACCCAGTACTTC.

This clonotype was seen repeatedly, ten times or more. This chain links TRBV5-1 with TRBJ1-2, with TRBD1 as a possible D gene (5 bases). The CDR3 contains 13 residues. CDR1 and CDR2 from the germline V gene are SGHRS and YFSETQ. The V gene lost 0 bases and the J gene lost 4 bases, with 7 bases spanning the gap. The CDR3 is CASSLVGTYGYTF. CDR3 nucleotides: TGCGCCAGCAGCTTGGTCGGGACCTATGGCTACACCTTC.

This clonotype was counted many times. This chain links TRBV12-3 or TRBV12-4 with TRBJ2-6, with D perhaps matching TRBD1 or TRBD2 (5 bases each). The length of the CDR3 is 16 residues. CDR3 amino acids: CASFGFGGSGANVLTF. CDR3 sequence (DNA): TGTGCGAGTTTTGGGTTTGGGGGCTCTGGGGCCAACGTCCTGACTTTC.

The rearrangement links TRBV2 to TRBJ2-6, with D possibly TRBD1 on 5 matching bases. The germline CDR1 and CDR2 sequences are SNHLY and FYNNEI. V dropped 2 bases and J dropped 4 bases, with 9 bases sitting between them. The CDR3 is made up of 15 amino acids. The CDR3 loop reads CASSEFRAGANVLTF. The CDR3 DNA follows: TGTGCCAGCAGTGAATTCAGGGCCGGGGCCAACGTCCTGACTTTC.

This clonotype was counted many times. This chain uses TRBV28 with TRBJ2-7, with 7 bases identical to TRBD1. The V gene end was trimmed by 3 bases and the J gene end by 4 bases; junction bases not matched to a gene: 9. Germline loops: CDR1 MDHEN, CDR2 SYDVKM. The length of the CDR3 is 15 residues. The CDR3 loop reads CASSLRQGSFYEQYF. In DNA form, the CDR3 reads TGTGCCAGCAGTTTGAGACAGGGTAGCTTTTACGAGCAGTACTTC.

V and J are TRBV20-1 and TRBJ2-7; 7 nucleotides agree with TRBD1. Germline V CDR1 and CDR2: DFQATT, SNEGSKA (reference sequence). The CDR3 has 16 residues. Trimming took 1 base from V and 3 from J; bases not matched to a gene: 12. The CDR3 protein is CSARGGRGPRGYEQYF. The CDR3 region has the DNA TGCAGTGCTAGAGGGGGTAGGGGGCCGCGAGGCTACGAGCAGTACTTC.

This clonotype was picked up many times. The V call is TRBV7-9, the J call TRBJ1-5; the D is unclear. There are 14 residues in the CDR3. Germline V lookup: CDR1 SEHNR, CDR2 FQNEAQ (reference sequence). V gave up 5 bases and J gave up 6 bases, with 14 bases separating them. The CDR3 DNA follows: TGTGCCAGCAGCCCACCCGGCGAAGTTCAGCCCCAGCATTTT. It is translated as CASSPPGEVQPQHF.

This clonotype came up many times. This chain links TRBV12-3 or TRBV12-4 with TRBJ1-1, with D unresolved. The V end was cut by 5 bases, the J end by 3 bases, with 16 bases between. The CDR3 runs 15 residues. The CDR3 here is CASSPPKTIYTEAFF. DNA for the CDR3: TGTGCCAGCAGTCCCCCTAAGACCATATACACTGAAGCTTTCTTT.

This clonotype was counted between two and nine times. CDR3 in amino acids: CASNPPYNEQFF. CDR3 bases: TGTGCCAGCAACCCACCCTACAATGAGCAGTTCTTC. The chain carries TRBV7-9 and TRBJ2-1; D remains unclear. CDR1 and CDR2 from the germline V gene are SEHNR and FQNEAQ (reference sequence). Trimming took off 7 bases at V and 2 bases at J, with 6 bases between the two ends. There are 12 residues in the CDR3.

This chain joins TRBV13 and TRBJ2-7; TRBD2 matches at 7 bases. The CDR3 runs 14 residues. Germline loops: CDR1 PRHDT, CDR2 FYEKMQ (reference sequence). Unmatched junction bases numbered 10, after V lost 5 bases and J lost 6 bases. CDR3 sequence: CASSPSGMLSEQYF. The CDR3 DNA follows: TGTGCCAGCAGCCCAAGCGGGATGCTCTCCGAGCAGTACTTC.

This clonotype was recorded once. One junction end does not reproduce the germline sequence, and a read error may be involved. The V call is TRBV7-9, the J call TRBJ2-5; no definite D call. From germline, CDR1 is SEHNR and CDR2 FQNEAQ (reference sequence). CDR3 length: 14 residues. CDR3 region: CASSLSQSQESQYF. CDR3 DNA sequence: TGTGCCAGCAGCTTATCACAGTCCCAAGAGTCCCAGTACTTC. Variable domain in full (rest from reference TRBV7-9 and TRBJ2-5): DTGVSQNPRHKITKRGQNVTFRCDPISEHNRLYWYRQTLGQGPEFLTYFQNEAQLEKSRLLSDRFSAERPKGSFSTLEIQRTEQGDSAMYLCASSLSQSQESQYFGPGTRLLVL.

V and J are TRBV27 and TRBJ1-5; D unresolved. Germline V gene data show CDR1 as MNHEY and CDR2 as SMNVEV (reference sequence). This CDR3 region has 13 residues. Trimming left V 3 bases short and J 5 bases short, with 8 bases between. The CDR3 loop is CASSFYADQPQHF. In DNA, the CDR3 is TGTGCCAGCAGTTTCTATGCTGATCAGCCCCAGCATTTT.

In its sample, this clonotype was seen many times. The rearrangement links TRBV14 to TRBJ2-2; D unresolved. Trimming stripped 2 bases from V and 5 bases from J, with 3 bases between. The CDR3 sequence is 12 residues long. In germline, CDR1 is SGHDN, CDR2 FVKESK. This CDR3 reads CASSQLTGELFF. CDR3 coding DNA: TGTGCCAGCAGCCAACTGACCGGGGAGCTGTTTTTT.

There are a few counts of this clonotype. The V gene is TRBV9, the J gene TRBJ2-3; D may be TRBD1 or TRBD2 (5 bases each). This CDR3 contains 13 residues. Germline CDR1 and CDR2: SGDLS and YYNGEE. V lost 5 bases and J lost 5, with 12 bases in between. The CDR3 spells CASRGDSRDTQYF. CDR3 bases: TGTGCCAGCAGGGGGGATAGCCGAGATACGCAGTATTTT.

In this sample, this clonotype turned up many times. This rearrangement joins TRBV3-1 to TRBJ1-1; D is unclear. The V end was cut by 0 bases, the J end by 5 bases, with 7 bases between. Looked up from germline, CDR1 is LGHDT and CDR2 is YNNKEL (reference sequence). This CDR3 has 13 amino acids. The CDR3 DNA reads as TGTGCCAGCAGCCAAGATTCCGAAACTGAAGCTTTCTTT. This translates into CASSQDSETEAFF. The full variable domain, in which reference TRBV3-1 and TRBJ1-1 provide the parts outside the CDR3, is DTAVSQTPKYLVTQMGNDKSIKCEQNLGHDTMYWYKQDSKKFLKIMFSYNNKELIINETVPNRFSPKSPDKAHLNLHINSLELGDSAVYFCASSQDSETEAFFGQGTRLTVV.

This clonotype has more than one count but fewer than ten. The chain recombines TRBV2 with TRBJ2-5; TRBD2 is a possible D gene (6 bases). CDR3 size: 14 residues. Germline V CDR1 and CDR2: SNHLY, FYNNEI. V gave up 6 bases and J gave up 1 base, with 12 bases separating them. CDR3 coding DNA: TGTGCCAGCAGCGGGCGGCGGGGCCAAGAGACCCAGTACTTC. It translates to CASSGRRGQETQYF.

V and J are TRBV24-1 and TRBJ2-5; D may be TRBD1 (5 bases). Between the trimmed V and J ends, which lost 8 bases and 5 bases, there was a span of 17 bases. The CDR3 length is 14 residues. Per germline, CDR1 KGHDR and CDR2 SFDVKD. Here the CDR3 reads CATKSPGNDETQYF. In nucleotides, the CDR3 is TGTGCCACCAAAAGTCCAGGGAATGACGAGACCCAGTACTTC.

The rearrangement links TRBV29-1 to TRBJ2-5; the match to TRBD1 covers 8 bases. There are 13 residues in the CDR3. CDR1 is SQVTM and CDR2 is ANQGSEA in the germline V gene. Trimming took 5 bases from V and 4 from J; bases not matched to a gene: 6. The CDR3 sequence is CSVFGQGGETQYF. DNA of the CDR3: TGCAGCGTTTTCGGACAGGGAGGAGAGACCCAGTACTTC.

This clonotype has ten or more counts. The chain uses TRBV20-1 and TRBJ2-7, with D perhaps matching TRBD1 or TRBD2 (5 bases each). This CDR3 is 13 amino acids long. CDR1 and CDR2 (germline): DFQATT, SNEGSKA (reference sequence). Trimming removed 2 bases from V and 0 bases from J, with 8 bases in between. The CDR3 DNA is TGCAGTGCTAGAACTGGGGGCTCCTACGAGCAGTACTTC. Translating gives CSARTGGSYEQYF.

This clonotype was counted a few times. The V gene is TRBV6-2 or TRBV6-3, the J gene TRBJ1-2; D may be TRBD1 (6 bases). Trimming cost V 8 bases and J 6 bases, with 28 bases left between them. This CDR3 region has 17 residues. The germline CDR1 and CDR2 sequences are MNHEY and SVGEGT. The CDR3 region is CASGDRDTKSLKDGYTF. The CDR3 DNA reads TGTGCCAGCGGCGACCGGGACACAAAATCCTTGAAAGATGGCTACACCTTC.

This clonotype has just a few counts. V is TRBV20-1 and J is TRBJ2-4, with TRBD1 matching 12 bases. Germline CDR1 and CDR2: DFQATT and SNEGSKA (reference sequence). V shed 6 bases, J shed 0 bases, and the junction held 3 bases outside the gene matches. The CDR3 runs to 15 residues. The CDR3 loop reads CSAWDRGLAKNIQYF. The CDR3 bases are TGCAGTGCCTGGGACAGGGGGCTAGCCAAAAACATTCAGTACTTC.

Only a few counts were recorded for this clonotype. The rearrangement joins TRBV20-1 to TRBJ2-1; 7 bases match TRBD2. Per germline, CDR1 DFQATT and CDR2 SNEGSKA (reference sequence). The CDR3 has 17 amino acids. J was trimmed by 0 bases and V by 3 bases; bases with no gene match: 11. CDR3 nucleotides: TGCAGTGCTAGGAGTCGGCTAGCGGTGAGCTCCTACAATGAGCAGTTCTTC. Translated: CSARSRLAVSSYNEQFF.

Concerning this clonotype itself: The germline gene is not matched at one end of the junction; a read error may be the cause. The rearrangement links TRBV4-2 to TRBJ2-1, with TRBD2 matching 11 bases. Germline V gene data show CDR1 as LGHNA and CDR2 as YNFKEQ. This CDR3 comprises 14 residues. CDR3 sequence (DNA): TGTGCCCGCAGCCAACTAGCGGGGGACGGCGGTTGGGTCTTC. Protein: CARSQLAGDGGWVF.